The rows below give T cell receptor beta chains drawn from one sample of a study of regulatory T cells in long-lasting Graves disease. TCRdb re-called the multiplex PCR reads with MiXCR, one entry per CDR3 protein. The repertoire holds more than 350,000 distinct CDR3 sequences, with about 16% as singletons. These data were likewise used in another study, on T cells in Graves' hyperthyroidism and ophthalmopathy.

This sample comprised peripheral blood mononuclear cells (PBMCs), obtained at new diagnosis, from a patient treated with antithyroid drugs. The receptor source for this set is a young woman with Graves disease. CDR3s include the opening cysteine and the closing phenylalanine or tryptophan. Fields, in order: V gene, J gene, clone size, D gene, CDR3 protein, CDR3 DNA. D genes are given only for firm matches. A row's size may be missing; if present it is once, few, many or a size class.

>TRBV10-3|TRBJ1-4|many|TRBD1
CAISESAGQITNLNEKLFF
TGTGCCATCAGTGAGTCGGCGGGACAGATAACGAACCTTAATGAAAAACTGTTTTTT
>TRBV7-3|TRBJ1-3|few|.
CASSGGSGNTIYF
TGTGCCAGCAGCGGGGGCTCTGGAAACACCATATATTTT
>TRBV19|TRBJ1-4|many|TRBD1
CASKPQGDKWKLFF
TGTGCCAGTAAACCCCAGGGGGACAAGTGGAAACTGTTTTTT
>TRBV13|TRBJ2-1|few|TRBD2
CASSSPALAGVYNEQFF
TGTGCCAGCAGCTCCCCGGCACTAGCGGGAGTCTACAATGAGCAGTTCTTC
>TRBV28|TRBJ2-7|many|TRBD1
CASSWVGTGAVWQYF
TGTGCCAGCAGCTGGGTCGGGACAGGGGCTGTCTGGCAGTACTTC
>TRBV11-2|TRBJ2-3|many|TRBD2
CASSLWSGSSADTQYF
TGTGCCAGCAGCTTATGGAGCGGGAGTAGTGCAGATACGCAGTATTTT
>TRBV24-1|TRBJ1-2|.|.
CATSDTSWGYTF
TGTGCCACCAGTGATACATCGTGGGGCTACACCTTC
>TRBV12-3/TRBV12-4|TRBJ2-3|many|TRBD2
CASSPTPGTSGTGGTDTQYF
TGTGCCAGCAGTCCTACTCCGGGGACTAGCGGGACAGGCGGCACAGATACGCAGTATTTT
>TRBV20-1|TRBJ2-1|few|TRBD2
CSAVSGRAVGEQFF
TGCAGTGCCGTGAGCGGGAGGGCCGTAGGTGAGCAGTTCTTC
>TRBV12-3/TRBV12-4|TRBJ1-6|.|TRBD1
CASSFNRGGFSPLHF
TGTGCCAGCAGTTTTAACAGGGGGGGGTTCTCACCCCTCCACTTT
>TRBV20-1|TRBJ1-6|.|TRBD1
CSAHPTGGKNSPLHF
TGCAGTGCCCACCCGACAGGGGGGAAAAATTCACCCCTCCACTTT
>TRBV11-2|TRBJ2-1|many|.
CASSLRWGERQFF
TGTGCCAGCAGCCTAAGGTGGGGGGAGCGACAGTTCTTC
>TRBV13|TRBJ2-3|few|.
CASRGEYDRNTDTQYF
TGTGCCAGCAGGGGAGAGTACGACAGGAACACAGATACGCAGTATTTT
>TRBV5-4|TRBJ2-4|few|TRBD2
CASSHRLALTRGGNIQYF
TGTGCCAGCAGCCACCGACTAGCACTTACACGGGGTGGAAACATTCAGTACTTC
>TRBV2|TRBJ1-4|few|.
CASSLVGINEKLFF
TGTGCCAGCTCCCTTGTAGGGATCAATGAAAAACTGTTTTTT
>TRBV11-2|TRBJ2-7|many|TRBD1
CASSFLGQGGNEQYF
TGTGCCAGCAGCTTCCTCGGACAGGGAGGTAACGAGCAGTACTTC
>TRBV7-8|TRBJ1-5|many|TRBD1
CASSLRTGGISQPQHF
TGTGCCAGCAGCTTACGAACAGGGGGCATTAGTCAGCCCCAGCATTTT
>TRBV5-6|TRBJ2-1|many|TRBD1
CASSGTGKAPSYNEQFF
TGTGCCAGCAGCGGGACAGGGAAAGCGCCCTCCTACAATGAGCAGTTCTTC
>TRBV24-1|TRBJ2-1|.|TRBD2
CATTLSGSDNEQFF
TGTGCCACTACTCTTAGCGGGAGCGACAATGAGCAGTTCTTC
>TRBV6-1|TRBJ2-4|few|.
CASSEGGDWSIQYF
TGTGCCAGCAGTGAAGGGGGAGATTGGAGCATTCAGTACTTC
>TRBV28|TRBJ1-1|many|.
CASRAELVNTEAFF
TGTGCCAGCAGGGCGGAGCTTGTGAACACTGAAGCTTTCTTT
>TRBV6-2/TRBV6-3|TRBJ1-5|.|TRBD1
CASIGGTGSSYSNQPQHF
TGTGCCAGCATAGGAGGGACAGGGAGTAGTTATAGCAATCAGCCCCAGCATTTT
>TRBV28|TRBJ2-5|many|TRBD2
CASSLGPGGDQETQYF
TGTGCCAGCAGTCTAGGGCCCGGGGGGGATCAAGAGACCCAGTACTTC
>TRBV28|TRBJ1-6|many|.
CASSRGPGNSPLHF
TGTGCCAGCAGTCGAGGTCCCGGGAATTCACCCCTCCACTTT
>TRBV30|TRBJ1-1|many|.
CAWSVGPQAEAFF
TGTGCCTGGAGCGTAGGCCCCCAGGCTGAAGCTTTCTTT
>TRBV30|TRBJ1-2|few|.
CAWERGNYGYTF
TGTGCCTGGGAACGAGGGAACTATGGCTACACCTTC
>TRBV2|TRBJ2-3|many|TRBD2
CASSSSGRRTDTQYF
TGTGCCAGCAGTTCTAGCGGGAGGAGGACAGATACGCAGTATTTT
>TRBV12-3/TRBV12-4|TRBJ2-7|many|TRBD1
CASREGQGLPYEQYF
TGTGCCAGCAGGGAGGGACAGGGGCTGCCCTACGAGCAGTACTTC
>TRBV3-1|TRBJ1-1|many|.
CASSQSLRDPEAFF
TGTGCCAGCAGCCAAAGTCTCAGGGACCCTGAAGCTTTCTTT
>TRBV27|TRBJ2-1|.|.
CASSFIGQGSIAGDFNEQFF
TGTGCCAGCAGTTTCATAGGACAGGGGAGCATAGCGGGAGATTTCAATGAGCAGTTCTTC
>TRBV3-1|TRBJ2-3|.|.
CASSQDQAGAFMNTQYF
TGTGCCAGCAGCCAAGATCAAGCGGGTGCCTTCATGAATACGCAGTATTTT
>TRBV7-2|TRBJ2-7|many|TRBD2
CASSFGGVGSNLNEQYF
TGTGCCAGCAGCTTCGGGGGGGTAGGGTCAAACCTCAACGAGCAGTACTTC
>TRBV18|TRBJ2-1|few|TRBD2
CASSPNLAGLSYNEQFF
TGTGCCAGCTCACCGAACCTAGCGGGGCTCTCCTACAATGAGCAGTTCTTC
>TRBV18|TRBJ1-4|many|.
CASSPRQNEKLFF
TGTGCCAGCTCACCACGTCAGAATGAAAAACTGTTTTTT
>TRBV19|TRBJ2-1|.|TRBD2
CASSFRLAGPPEAPYNEQFF
TGTGCCAGTAGTTTTAGACTAGCGGGCCCCCCCGAGGCCCCCTACAATGAGCAGTTCTTC
>TRBV11-2|TRBJ2-3|.|.
CASSLQNGGLEIADTQYF
TGTGCCAGCAGCTTACAAAATGGCGGCCTGGAGATTGCAGATACGCAGTATTTT
>TRBV15|TRBJ2-2|few|.
CATSALRGNTGELFF
TGTGCCACCAGCGCACTTAGGGGAAACACCGGGGAGCTGTTTTTT
>TRBV7-2|TRBJ2-7|many|TRBD1
CASSLPGQSTKQYF
TGTGCCAGCAGCTTGCCGGGACAGTCCACCAAGCAGTACTTC
>TRBV24-1|TRBJ2-7|many|.
CATSDLQTAIRPTYEQYF
TGTGCCACCAGTGATTTGCAAACAGCTATTCGTCCGACCTACGAGCAGTACTTC
>TRBV7-9|TRBJ2-7|many|.
CASCDSSNYEQYF
TGTGCCAGCTGCGACTCGTCAAACTACGAGCAGTACTTC